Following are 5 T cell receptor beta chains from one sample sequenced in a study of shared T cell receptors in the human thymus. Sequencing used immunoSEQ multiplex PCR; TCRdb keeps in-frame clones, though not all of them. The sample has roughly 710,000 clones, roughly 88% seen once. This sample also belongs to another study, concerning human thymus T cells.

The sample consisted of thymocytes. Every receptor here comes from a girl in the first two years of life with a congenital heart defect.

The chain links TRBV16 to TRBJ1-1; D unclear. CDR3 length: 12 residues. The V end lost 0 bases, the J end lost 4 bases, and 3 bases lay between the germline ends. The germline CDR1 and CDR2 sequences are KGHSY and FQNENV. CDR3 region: CASSQSFTEAFF. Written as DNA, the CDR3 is TGTGCCAGCAGCCAATCCTTCACTGAAGCTTTCTTT.

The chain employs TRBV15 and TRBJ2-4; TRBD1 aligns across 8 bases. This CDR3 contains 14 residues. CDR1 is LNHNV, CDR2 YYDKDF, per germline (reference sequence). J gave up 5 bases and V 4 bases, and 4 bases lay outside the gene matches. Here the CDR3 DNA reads TGTGCCACCAGCACCCGGACAGGGCAAAACATTCAGTACTTC. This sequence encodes CATSTRTGQNIQYF. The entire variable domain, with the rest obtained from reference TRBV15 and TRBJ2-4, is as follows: DAMVIQNPRYQVTQFGKPVTLSCSQTLNHNVMYWYQQKSSQAPKLLFHYYDKDFNNEADTPDNFQSRRPNTSFCFLDIRSPGLGDTAMYLCATSTRTGQNIQYFGAGTRLSVL.

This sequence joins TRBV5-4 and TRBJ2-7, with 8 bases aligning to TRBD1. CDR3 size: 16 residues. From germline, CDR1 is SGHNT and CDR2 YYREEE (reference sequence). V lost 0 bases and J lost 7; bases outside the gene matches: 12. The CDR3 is CASSLATGDRLWEQYF. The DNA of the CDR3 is TGTGCCAGCAGCTTGGCCACCGGGGACAGGCTGTGGGAGCAGTACTTC.

The DNA of the CDR3 is TGTGCCAGCAGTGAATCCGTCCCCCTAGCGGGGCCCCATTCTTGTACAGATACGCAGTATTTT. Translated, it gives CASSESVPLAGPHSCTDTQYF. This chain links TRBV6-1 with TRBJ2-3; 9 nucleotides align to TRBD2. CDR3 length: 21 residues. The V and J ends lost 2 bases and 3 bases, in that order; junction bases with no gene match: 21. Germline V gives CDR1 MNHNS, CDR2 SASEGT.

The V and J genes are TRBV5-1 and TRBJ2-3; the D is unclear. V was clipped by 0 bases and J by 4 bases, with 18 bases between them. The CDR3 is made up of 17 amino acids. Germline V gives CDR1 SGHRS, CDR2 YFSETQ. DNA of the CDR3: TGCGCCAGCAGCTTGGATCTCCGGAGCCGAGGCGCAGATACGCAGTATTTT. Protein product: CASSLDLRSRGADTQYF.